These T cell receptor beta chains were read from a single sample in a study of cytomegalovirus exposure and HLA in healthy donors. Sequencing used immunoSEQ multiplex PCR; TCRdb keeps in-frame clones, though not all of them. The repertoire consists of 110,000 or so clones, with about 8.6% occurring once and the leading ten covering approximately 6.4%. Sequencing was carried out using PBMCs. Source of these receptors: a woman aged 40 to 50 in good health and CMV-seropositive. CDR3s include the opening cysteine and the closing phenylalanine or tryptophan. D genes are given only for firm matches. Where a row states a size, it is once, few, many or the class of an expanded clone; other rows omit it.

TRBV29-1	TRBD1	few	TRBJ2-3	TGCAGCGTCGTGACAGGCGACAGGGGGCTGTCAGATACGCACTATTTT	CSVVTGDRGLSDTHYF
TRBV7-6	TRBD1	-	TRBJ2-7	TGTGCCAGCAGCCTCGGACAGGGGACTTCCTACGAGCAGTACTTC	CASSLGQGTSYEQYF
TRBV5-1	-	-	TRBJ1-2	TGCGCCAGCAGCTGGGGGACTGAGGGTGGCTACACCTTC	CASSWGTEGGYTF
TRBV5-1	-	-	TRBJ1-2	TGCGCCAGCAGCCCGGGTGGGGCGACAACCCCGAATGGCTACACCTTC	CASSPGGATTPNGYTF
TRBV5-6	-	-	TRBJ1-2	TGTGCCAGCAGTTTCAGGGCACGGAACTATGGCTACACCTTC	CASSFRARNYGYTF
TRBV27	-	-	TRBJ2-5	TGTGCCAGCAGTTTAGTGGCCGGGGTCCAAGAGACCCAGTACTTC	CASSLVAGVQETQYF
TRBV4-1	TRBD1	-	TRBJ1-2	TGCGCCAGCACCTCCAAGCGGTTATGGGACAGGGGACCGGAGGGCTATGGCTACACCTTC	CASTSKRLWDRGPEGYGYTF
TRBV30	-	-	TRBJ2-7	TGTGCCTGGACTGGCGGTACCTACGAGCAGTACTTC	CAWTGGTYEQYF
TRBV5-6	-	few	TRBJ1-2	TGTGCCAGCAGCTTGGCAGTGCAAAACTATGGCTACACCTTC	CASSLAVQNYGYTF
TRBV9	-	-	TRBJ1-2	TGTGCCAGCAGCGTAGGGGGACGGCCAGGGGAGGGCTACACCTTC	CASSVGGRPGEGYTF
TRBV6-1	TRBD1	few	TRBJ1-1	TGTGCCAGCAGTGAAATCCCACAGGGGATCGCTTTCTTT	CASSEIPQGIAFF
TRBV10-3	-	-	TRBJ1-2	TGTGCCATCAGGGACAGTGGGGACTATGGCTACACCTTC	CAIRDSGDYGYTF
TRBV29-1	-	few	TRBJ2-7	TGCAGCGTTGGCGGGGGCGCCTACGAGCAGTACTTC	CSVGGGAYEQYF
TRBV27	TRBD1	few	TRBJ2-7	TGTGCCAGCAGTTCCGGGACAGGGATATACGAGCAGTACTTC	CASSSGTGIYEQYF
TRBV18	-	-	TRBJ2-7	TGTGCCAGCTCGCGAGGGAGATCCTACGAGCAGTACTTC	CASSRGRSYEQYF
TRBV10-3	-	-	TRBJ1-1	TGTGCCATCAGTGACCCGACCTCGCCAGGCGGGGGGCACGGGGGAGCTTTCTTT	CAISDPTSPGGGHGGAFF
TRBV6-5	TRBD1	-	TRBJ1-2	TGTGCCAGCAGCCGGGACAGGGGGTTCGGTGGCTACACCTTC	CASSRDRGFGGYTF
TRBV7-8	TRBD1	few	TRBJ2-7	TGTGCCAGCAGCTTAGCTGAGACAGGGAAGGGGGAGCAGTACTTC	CASSLAETGKGEQYF
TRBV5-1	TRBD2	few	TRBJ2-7	TGCGCCAGCAGCTTGTCCGCGGGGGTGGACGAGCAGTACTTC	CASSLSAGVDEQYF
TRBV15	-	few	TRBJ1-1	TGTGCCACCAGCAGAGATCAAGTAGGGGTCCAGAACACTGAAGCTTTCTTT	CATSRDQVGVQNTEAFF
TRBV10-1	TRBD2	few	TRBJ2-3	TGCGCCAGCAGTGACGGCCTAGCGGGGGAACCTACGCAGTATTTT	CASSDGLAGEPTQYF
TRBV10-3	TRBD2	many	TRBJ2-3	TGTGCCATCAGCACAGGGACTAGCGGGGCCGCAGATACGCAGTATTTT	CAISTGTSGAADTQYF
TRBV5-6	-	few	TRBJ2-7	TGTGCCAGCAGCTCCGGTGCAGACTACTACGAGCAGTACTTC	CASSSGADYYEQYF
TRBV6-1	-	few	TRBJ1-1	TGTGCCAGCAGCCGACAGCCCGAAGGTGCAGCTTTCTTT	CASSRQPEGAAFF
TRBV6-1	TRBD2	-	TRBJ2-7	TGTGCCAGCAGCCTAGCGGGGGCCTACGAGCAGTACTTC	CASSLAGAYEQYF
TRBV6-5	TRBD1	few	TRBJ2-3	TGTGCCAGCAGTTACTCCGGGACAGGTGGATTTGGTACGCAGTATTTT	CASSYSGTGGFGTQYF
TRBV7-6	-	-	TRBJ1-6	TGTGCCAGCAGCTTAGAGGTAGCGAATTCACCCCTCCACTTT	CASSLEVANSPLHF
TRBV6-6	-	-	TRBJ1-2	TGTGCCAGCAGTTACATACCAGGGGAAAAAGATGGCTACACCTTC	CASSYIPGEKDGYTF
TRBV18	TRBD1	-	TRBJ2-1	TGTGCCAGCTCAGACCCGGGACAGGTCTACAATGAGCAGTTCTTC	CASSDPGQVYNEQFF
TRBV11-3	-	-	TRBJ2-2	TGTGCCAGCAGCTTACGGGACAAGAACACCGGGGAGCTGTTTTTT	CASSLRDKNTGELFF
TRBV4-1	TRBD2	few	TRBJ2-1	TGCGCCAGCAGCCCGCCGGGACTAGCGGGGGCAGACAATGAGCAGTTCTTC	CASSPPGLAGADNEQFF
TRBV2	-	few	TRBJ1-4	TGTGCCAGCAAGCTAGGGAGGTCTAATGAAAAACTGTTTTTT	CASKLGRSNEKLFF
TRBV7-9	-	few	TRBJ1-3	TGTGCCAGCAGCTTAGTTGGCAGAAACACCATATATTTT	CASSLVGRNTIYF
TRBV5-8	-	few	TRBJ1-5	TGTGCCAGCAGCTACCGAGGGAACAATCAGCCCCAGCATTTT	CASSYRGNNQPQHF
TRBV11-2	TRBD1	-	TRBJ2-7	TGTGCCAGCAGCTTGGTTCGACAGGGGGACGAGCAGTACTTC	CASSLVRQGDEQYF
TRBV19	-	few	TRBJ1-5	TGTGCCAGTAGTGAGTCCGGGGGCAATCAGCCCCAGCATTTT	CASSESGGNQPQHF
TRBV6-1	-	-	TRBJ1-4	TGTGCCAGCAGTGAAGAGGCGGAAGAAAAACTGTTTTTT	CASSEEAEEKLFF
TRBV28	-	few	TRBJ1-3	TGTGCCAGCAGTTTGAGGAGGGTAGGCACCATATATTTT	CASSLRRVGTIYF
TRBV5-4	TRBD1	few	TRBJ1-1	TGTGCCAGCAGCCTAAGACAGGGGAACACTGAAGCTTTCTTT	CASSLRQGNTEAFF
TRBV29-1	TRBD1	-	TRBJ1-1	TGCAGCGTTGAACTACCAGGGGGCTTTGCTGAAGCTTTCTTT	CSVELPGGFAEAFF
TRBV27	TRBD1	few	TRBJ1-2	TGTGCCAGCAGTTTAGTACCAGGACAGGCTGAGGGCTACACCTTC	CASSLVPGQAEGYTF
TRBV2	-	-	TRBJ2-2	TGTGCCAGCACGGGGACTCGATCCACCGGGGAGCTGTTTTTT	CASTGTRSTGELFF
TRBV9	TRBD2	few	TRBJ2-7	TGTGCCAGCAGCGTTGGGACTAGCGGAGCCTACGAGCAGTACTTC	CASSVGTSGAYEQYF
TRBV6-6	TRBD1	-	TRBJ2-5	TGTGCCAGCTCCCTCCTGTCAGGGGGCTCGGAGACCCAGTACTTC	CASSLLSGGSETQYF
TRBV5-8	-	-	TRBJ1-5	TGTGCCAGCAGCTCTACCTTCCATAGCAATCAGCCCCAGCATTTT	CASSSTFHSNQPQHF
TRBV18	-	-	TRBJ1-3	TGTGCCAGCTCAACACAGGGCGGGTCCATTGGAAACACCATATATTTT	CASSTQGGSIGNTIYF
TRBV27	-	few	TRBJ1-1	TGTGCCAGCAGTTTAATGATCCGGTCCCCGGGGACTGAAGCTTTCTTT	CASSLMIRSPGTEAFF
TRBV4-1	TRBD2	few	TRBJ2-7	TGCGCCAGCAGCCAATATGCGGGGGGGTCCTACGAGCAGTACTTC	CASSQYAGGSYEQYF
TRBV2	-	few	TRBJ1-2	TGTGCCAGCACAGTGGCGAACCAGGGTGGCTACACCTTC	CASTVANQGGYTF
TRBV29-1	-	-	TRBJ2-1	TGCAGCGTTGAAGACAATTACAATGAGCAGTTCTTC	CSVEDNYNEQFF
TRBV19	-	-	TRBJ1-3	TGTGCCAGTAGCCTAGGGAGGGGACAATACTTTGCCTCTGGAAACACCATATATTTT	CASSLGRGQYFASGNTIYF
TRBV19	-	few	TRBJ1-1	TGTGCCAGTAGTATGGGGCAGGCTAGTGTGACTGAAGCTTTCTTT	CASSMGQASVTEAFF
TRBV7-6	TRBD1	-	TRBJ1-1	TGTGCCAGCAGCCACCGGGACAGATTTGAAGAAGCTTTCTTT	CASSHRDRFEEAFF